What follows are 4 T cell receptor beta chains derived from one specimen sequenced in a study of read filtering for tumor transcriptome and immune sequencing. The library was built from about 370 ng RNA with molecular barcoded adaptors for alpha/delta and beta/gamma chains. TCRdb reprocessed the reads with MiXCR, giving one entry per CDR3 protein. The sample yields 40,000 or so distinct CDR3 sequences, around 15% seen once. Sequenced input: a population of CD138-negative cells sorted from bone marrow. The receptors come from a donor at least 40 years old with multiple myeloma.

This clonotype was detected only a few times. Here the CDR3 DNA reads TGTGCCAGCAGTAGCGGGTATTCCTACGAGCAGTACTTC. This codes for CASSSGYSYEQYF. The chain is built from TRBV6-1 and TRBJ2-7; tentatively, D is TRBD2 (6 bases). Trimming stripped 5 bases from V and 1 base from J, with 9 bases between. The CDR3 loop spans 13 amino acids. From germline, CDR1 is MNHNS and CDR2 SASEGT.

This clonotype was found many times. This chain links TRBV28 with TRBJ1-4, with a weak D call TRBD1 (6 bases). V lost 6 bases, J lost 8 bases, and 13 bases lay in between. The CDR3 runs 13 residues. In germline, CDR1 is MDHEN, CDR2 SYDVKM. The CDR3 DNA follows: TGTGCCAGCAGGGGGGACACAGTAGAAAAACTGTTTTTT. Its translation: CASRGDTVEKLFF.

This chain joins TRBV3-1 and TRBJ2-1, with 7 positions matching TRBD2. The CDR3 extends over 16 amino acids. Losses at the gene ends were 4 bases for V and 5 bases for J; bases not matched to a gene: 11. Germline loops: CDR1 LGHDT, CDR2 YNNKEL (reference sequence). CDR3 bases: TGTGCCAGCAGCCCTCTTGGACTAGGGTTCAACAATGAGCAGTTCTTC. Protein sequence: CASSPLGLGFNNEQFF.

About this clonotype: The CDR3 carries no conserved terminal phenylalanine or tryptophan, so it likely arises from a read error. CDR3 sequence reads: CASSLQDAQPQHI. Written as DNA, the CDR3 is TGCGCCAGCAGCTTGCAGGACGCTCAGCCCCAGCATATT. V usage is TRBV5-1 and J usage is TRBJ1-5; D not certain. Germline V gene data show CDR1 as SGHRS and CDR2 as YFSETQ. This CDR3 is built from 13 residues. Trimming shortened V by 1 base and J by 6 bases, and 8 bases separated the two germline ends.